A selection of T cell receptor beta chains follows, all from one sample in a study of blood T cell repertoires in COVID-19. Sequencing used immunoSEQ multiplex PCR; TCRdb keeps in-frame clones, though not all of them. The sample lists hundreds of thousands of clones; roughly 86% were seen once. Sequences were obtained from peripheral blood. These receptors all come from a man aged 60 to 69 with acute or convalescent COVID-19. Both conserved end residues are part of each CDR3. Fields, in order: D gene, clone size, V gene, J gene, CDR3 protein, CDR3 DNA. A D gene is named only where the DNA matches it firmly. Clone size is not always given. Where it is, it says once, few, many or a class for expanded clones.

NA	NA	TRBV5-1	TRBJ2-3	CASSSGGPADTQYF	TGCGCCAGCAGCTCCGGGGGGCCCGCAGATACGCAGTATTTT
NA	NA	TRBV3-1/TRBV3-2	TRBJ1-4	CASSPQGPRATNEKLFF	TGTGCCAGCAGCCCGCAGGGGCCGCGTGCAACTAATGAAAAACTGTTTTTT
NA	NA	TRBV5-1	TRBJ1-1	CASSLGMNTEAFF	TGCGCCAGCAGCTTGGGTATGAACACTGAAGCTTTCTTT
TRBD2	NA	TRBV2	TRBJ2-5	CASKEGGGETQYF	TGTGCCAGCAAAGAGGGCGGGGGGGAGACCCAGTACTTC
TRBD1	NA	TRBV15	TRBJ1-6	CATRPGQLYNSPLHF	TGTGCCACCAGACCGGGACAGTTATATAATTCACCCCTCCACTTT
TRBD1	few	TRBV27	TRBJ1-5	CASSFWPPGQGEGNQPQHF	TGTGCCAGCAGTTTTTGGCCTCCTGGGCAGGGGGAGGGCAATCAGCCCCAGCATTTT
NA	NA	TRBV28	TRBJ2-5	CASSFVGVSLQETQYF	TGTGCCAGCAGTTTCGTCGGAGTCAGCCTCCAAGAGACCCAGTACTTC
TRBD2	NA	TRBV27	TRBJ2-2	CASRRGGTNTGELFF	TGTGCCAGCAGACGGGGGGGAACCAACACCGGGGAGCTGTTTTTT
TRBD1	NA	TRBV6-5	TRBJ1-5	CASIMTGNQPQHF	TGTGCCAGCATCATGACAGGGAATCAGCCCCAGCATTTT
NA	NA	TRBV6-5	TRBJ2-7	CASSSPPVYEQYF	TGTGCCAGCAGTTCCCCCCCCGTCTACGAGCAGTACTTC
TRBD1	NA	TRBV27	TRBJ2-7	CASSPGQEDYEQYF	TGTGCCAGCAGTCCAGGACAGGAGGACTACGAGCAGTACTTC
NA	NA	TRBV5-1	TRBJ1-2	CASSLSQGGNYGYTF	TGCGCCAGCAGCTTGAGCCAGGGAGGGAACTATGGCTACACCTTC
NA	once	TRBV4-3	TRBJ1-2	CASSQSGVHGYTF	TGCGCCAGCAGCCAATCGGGGGTTCATGGCTACACCTTC
TRBD2	NA	TRBV6-6	TRBJ2-7	CASSQGLAGSYEQYF	TGTGCCAGCAGTCAGGGACTAGCGGGCTCCTACGAGCAGTACTTC
NA	NA	TRBV4-1	TRBJ1-3	CASSQEGGKDTIYF	TGCGCCAGCAGCCAAGAAGGGGGAAAGGACACCATATATTTT
NA	few	TRBV3-1/TRBV3-2	TRBJ2-3	CASSQSRVAGTDTQYF	TGTGCCAGCAGCCAATCTAGAGTCGCGGGCACAGATACGCAGTATTTT
NA	NA	TRBV24-1	TRBJ2-3	CATSGTPVGTDTQYF	TGTGCCACCTCCGGGACACCGGTCGGCACAGATACGCAGTATTTT
NA	NA	TRBV5-6	TRBJ2-2	CASSLSRPNTGELFF	TGTGCCAGCAGCTTGTCCAGGCCGAACACCGGGGAGCTGTTTTTT
NA	NA	TRBV19	TRBJ2-7	CASSTRGLIYEQYF	TGTGCCAGTAGTACCCGGGGATTGATTTACGAGCAGTACTTC
NA	NA	TRBV27	TRBJ2-7	CASSPWLYEQYF	TGTGCCAGCAGTCCATGGCTGTACGAGCAGTACTTC
TRBD1	once	TRBV6-5	TRBJ1-5	CASSTDRAGNQPQHF	TGTGCCAGCAGTACAGACAGGGCGGGGAATCAGCCCCAGCATTTT
NA	NA	TRBV21-1	TRBJ2-7	CASSKVVLEQYF	TGTGCCAGCAGCAAAGTAGTTCTCGAGCAGTACTTC
TRBD2	NA	TRBV5-1	TRBJ2-7	CASSLWLAGASSYEQYF	TGCGCCAGCAGCTTGTGGCTAGCGGGGGCAAGCTCCTACGAGCAGTACTTC
NA	NA	TRBV7-9	TRBJ1-4	CASSSADEKLFF	TGTGCCAGCAGCTCCGCAGATGAAAAACTGTTTTTT
NA	NA	TRBV20-1	TRBJ1-2	CSASLTPTNYGYTF	TGCAGTGCTAGTCTGACACCTACTAACTATGGCTACACCTTC
NA	NA	TRBV16	TRBJ1-1	CASSQWTVNTEAFF	TGTGCCAGCAGCCAATGGACAGTGAACACTGAAGCTTTCTTT
NA	NA	TRBV5-1	TRBJ1-2	CASSLVASPYGYTF	TGCGCCAGCAGCTTGGTAGCCAGCCCCTATGGCTACACCTTC
TRBD2	NA	TRBV20-1	TRBJ2-1	CSAGLAGEQFF	TGCAGTGCAGGACTAGCAGGAGAGCAGTTCTTC
TRBD1	NA	TRBV18	TRBJ1-2	CASSLRTPGQGAQGYTF	TGTGCCAGCTCACTTCGAACTCCGGGACAGGGGGCGCAAGGCTACACCTTC
TRBD1	NA	TRBV5-1	TRBJ1-6	CASRPTGGVGNSPLHF	TGCGCCAGCAGGCCTACAGGGGGCGTGGGTAATTCACCCCTCCACTTT
NA	NA	TRBV6-1	TRBJ2-2	CASSELVLGGELFF	TGTGCCAGCAGTGAATTAGTTCTAGGCGGGGAGCTGTTTTTT
NA	NA	TRBV11-2	TRBJ2-3	CASSLAPSAGTFLDTQYF	TGTGCCAGCAGCTTAGCCCCCTCGGCGGGTACTTTCTTAGATACGCAGTATTTT
NA	once	TRBV7-2	TRBJ2-1	CASSLLAPNEQFF	TGTGCCAGCAGCTTACTAGCCCCCAATGAGCAGTTCTTC
TRBD1	NA	TRBV4-1	TRBJ1-2	CASSQLPGTGEGDGYTF	TGCGCCAGCAGCCAACTTCCCGGGACAGGGGAGGGGGATGGCTACACCTTC
NA	NA	TRBV6-2/TRBV6-3	TRBJ1-5	CASSPAGSRRGQPQHF	TGTGCCAGCAGTCCGGCGGGGAGCCGCCGGGGGCAGCCCCAGCATTTT
TRBD1	NA	TRBV2	TRBJ1-2	CASSDRGLANYGYTF	TGTGCCAGCAGTGACAGGGGGCTTGCGAACTATGGCTACACCTTC
NA	NA	TRBV3-1/TRBV3-2	TRBJ1-1	CASSPSLPLTEAFF	TGTGCCAGCAGCCCAAGTCTACCGCTCACTGAAGCTTTCTTT
NA	once	TRBV28	TRBJ2-3	CASSLYSQSTDTQYF	TGTGCCAGCAGTTTATACTCACAGAGCACAGATACGCAGTATTTT
TRBD1	NA	TRBV5-8	TRBJ2-7	CASSRTGQTYEQYF	TGTGCCAGCAGCCGCACGGGACAGACCTACGAGCAGTACTTC
TRBD1	NA	TRBV7-8	TRBJ1-2	CASSPRDRASTVYGYTF	TGTGCCAGCAGCCCCCGGGACAGGGCTTCCACGGTCTATGGCTACACCTTC
TRBD1	NA	TRBV11-2	TRBJ1-6	CASSPDRTSSGNSPLHF	TGTGCCAGCAGCCCGGACAGGACCTCCTCGGGTAATTCACCCCTCCACTTT
NA	NA	TRBV5-6	TRBJ1-4	CASSPDRSREKLFF	TGTGCCAGCAGCCCCGACAGATCGCGGGAAAAACTGTTTTTT
NA	NA	TRBV5-1	TRBJ2-7	CASSHGVQVSYEQYF	TGCGCCAGCAGCCACGGGGTCCAGGTATCCTACGAGCAGTACTTC
TRBD1	NA	TRBV6-5	TRBJ2-7	CASSPNRDRGYEQYF	TGTGCCAGCAGCCCAAACCGGGACAGGGGCTACGAGCAGTACTTC